A single sample gave rise to the 22 T cell receptor beta chains below, sequenced in a study of cytomegalovirus exposure and HLA in healthy donors. Profiling relied on immunoSEQ multiplex PCR, and the TCRdb table lists in-frame clones only, not all of them. The repertoire holds 120,000 to 150,000 clones, with 87% as singletons. Sample: PBMCs. These receptor sequences come from a man between 18 and 29 years old in good health and CMV-seropositive.

The chain recombines TRBV6-1 with TRBJ2-3; TRBD2 matches 7 bases. Germline V gives CDR1 MNHNS, CDR2 SASEGT. J lost 12 bases, V lost 4 bases, and 10 bases had no gene match. The CDR3 spans 13 residues. CDR3 loop: CASSAHTSVAQYF. The CDR3 bases are TGTGCCAGCAGTGCCCATACTAGCGTAGCACAGTATTTT.

This sequence joins TRBV28 and TRBJ2-3, with D perhaps TRBD1 (7 bases). The CDR3 length is 16 residues. V lost 1 base, J lost 0 bases, and 11 bases lay in between. Germline V gene lookup returns CDR1 MDHEN and CDR2 SYDVKM. CDR3 sequence (DNA): TGTGCCAGCAGTTTATACAGGGGACTGAGCACAGATACGCAGTATTTT. The encoded protein is CASSLYRGLSTDTQYF.

CDR3 region: CAAEGSNYGYTF. The CDR3 bases are TGTGCCGCCGAGGGTTCTAACTATGGCTACACCTTC. The V and J genes are TRBV6-1 and TRBJ1-2; D remains ambiguous. Germline loops: CDR1 MNHNS, CDR2 SASEGT. Trimming took off 11 bases at V and 0 bases at J, with 10 bases between the two ends. The CDR3 is 12 residues long.

The V call is TRBV18, the J call TRBJ1-2, with a possible D match to TRBD1 (6 bases). This CDR3 comprises 14 residues. Germline values: CDR1 KGHSH, CDR2 LQKENI. V gave up 3 bases and J gave up 7 bases, with 15 bases separating them. The CDR3 protein is CASSPPGQHVGYTF. The CDR3 DNA is TGTGCCAGCTCACCTCCGGGACAACATGTTGGCTACACCTTC.

To note about this clone: This may stem from a read error, because a much larger clone lies one nucleotide away. The gene calls are TRBV30 and TRBJ2-7; 7 bases match TRBD1. The CDR3 is 12 amino acids. Trimming removed 5 bases from V and 0 bases from J; junction bases left unmatched: 1. CDR1 is GTSNPN, CDR2 SVGIG, per germline (reference sequence). CDR3 in amino acids: CAWGDSSYEQYF. In DNA form, the CDR3 reads TGTGCCTGGGGGGACAGCTCCTACGAGCAGTACTTC.

This clone was seen a handful of times. The V call is TRBV27, the J call TRBJ1-1, with no clear D. The CDR3 contains 11 residues. V was cut by 6 bases and J by 3 bases, with 5 bases left in between. The germline V gene encodes CDR1 MNHEY and CDR2 SMNVEV (reference sequence). CDR3: CASSSHTEAFF. The DNA of the CDR3 is TGTGCCAGCAGCTCCCACACTGAAGCTTTCTTT.

The chain carries TRBV19 and TRBJ1-1; D is perhaps TRBD1 (5 bases). Trimming took off 7 bases at V and 6 bases at J, with 12 bases between the two ends. The germline V gene has CDR1 LNHDA and CDR2 SQIVND (reference sequence). The CDR3 covers 12 residues. The CDR3 sequence is CASIQGGSEAFF. CDR3 DNA sequence: TGTGCCAGTATTCAGGGAGGGTCTGAAGCTTTCTTT.

The V gene is TRBV2, the J gene TRBJ2-5; TRBD2 agrees at 11 bases. CDR1 and CDR2 from the germline V gene are SNHLY and FYNNEI. The CDR3 sequence is 15 residues long. The V and J ends lost 7 bases and 4 bases, in that order; junction bases with no gene match: 8. As DNA, the CDR3 is TGTGCCAGCAACACACTAGCGGGAGTAGGAGAGACCCAGTACTTC. Translating gives CASNTLAGVGETQYF.

The rearrangement links TRBV7-9 to TRBJ2-7; 8 nucleotides align to TRBD1. Trimming took 1 base from V and 5 from J; bases not matched to a gene: 4. CDR1 is SEHNR, CDR2 FQNEAQ, per germline (reference sequence). The CDR3 loop spans 14 amino acids. Here the CDR3 DNA reads TGTGCCAGCAGCTTAGGACAGGGGATCCACGAGCAGTACTTC. This translates into CASSLGQGIHEQYF.

V is TRBV6-5 and J is TRBJ2-1; D possibly corresponds to TRBD2 (5 bases). The V and J ends lost 7 bases and 6 bases respectively, with 19 bases between them. Germline V CDR1 and CDR2: MNHEY, SVGAGI. CDR3 length: 15 amino acids. This chain's CDR3 is CASTKGLLRGNEQFF. The CDR3 region has the DNA TGTGCCAGCACCAAGGGCCTCCTTCGGGGCAATGAGCAGTTCTTC.

CDR3 loop: CASSGTPDIQYF. The CDR3 bases are TGTGCCAGCAGCGGGACTCCGGACATTCAGTACTTC. The chain joins TRBV9 to TRBJ2-4, with D possibly TRBD2 on 5 matching bases. This CDR3 spans 12 amino acids. Trimming removed 3 bases at V and 8 bases at J, with 9 bases between. The germline V gene encodes CDR1 SGDLS and CDR2 YYNGEE.

The genes are TRBV6-5 and TRBJ2-7; TRBD2 matches at 7 bases. Trimming removed 5 bases from V and 3 bases from J; junction bases left unmatched: 4. CDR3 size: 13 residues. Germline assignment: CDR1 MNHEY and CDR2 SVGAGI. The CDR3 region has the DNA TGTGCCAGCAGTGAACTAGCGTACTACGAGCAGTACTTC. It is translated as CASSELAYYEQYF.

The rearrangement joins TRBV5-4 to TRBJ2-7; 11 nucleotides agree with TRBD2. With 1 base clipped from V and 5 bases from J, the junction kept 5 bases outside the gene matches. Germline V CDR1 and CDR2: SGHNT, YYREEE (reference sequence). The CDR3 has 15 amino acids. CDR3 in DNA: TGTGCCAGCAGCTTGAGGCTAGCGGGGGGCCACGAGCAGTACTTC. It specifies CASSLRLAGGHEQYF. Full variable domain (remainder filled in from reference TRBV5-4 and TRBJ2-7): ETGVTQSPTHLIKTRGQQVTLRCSSQSGHNTVSWYQQALGQGPQFIFQYYREEENGRGNFPPRFSGLQFPNYSSELNVNALELDDSALYLCASSLRLAGGHEQYFGPGTRLTVT.

V gene TRBV30 combines with J gene TRBJ2-4, with 13 bases fitting TRBD2. After removal of 0 bases from V and 9 bases from J, the junction contained 14 bases not matched to a gene. Germline lookup yields CDR1 GTSNPN and CDR2 SVGIG (reference sequence). This CDR3 comprises 18 residues. In DNA form, the CDR3 reads TGTGCCTGGAGTGTATTGCTGAGGACTAGCGGGAGTGGGGGCATTCAGTACTTC. Translation: CAWSVLLRTSGSGGIQYF.

The genes are TRBV6-4 and TRBJ2-7; maybe TRBD2 (7 bases). The CDR3 length is 17 residues. Germline CDR1 and CDR2: MRHNA and SNTAGT. Between the trimmed V and J ends, which lost 8 bases and 0 bases, there was a span of 23 bases. Here the CDR3 reads CASPQGREPFRSYEQYF. CDR3 sequence (DNA): TGTGCCAGCCCTCAGGGGCGGGAGCCCTTTCGCTCCTACGAGCAGTACTTC.

V gene TRBV9 combines with J gene TRBJ2-1; 13 bases align to TRBD2. CDR3 length equals 16 residues. CDR1 and CDR2 from the germline V gene are SGDLS and YYNGEE. The trim removed 3 bases at V and 2 bases at J, leaving 2 bases unmatched. The CDR3 DNA sequence: TGTGCCAGCAGCGGACTAGCGGGGGGAACCTACAATGAGCAGTTCTTC. This translates into CASSGLAGGTYNEQFF.

The chain uses TRBV12-5 and TRBJ1-3; D is perhaps TRBD1 (5 bases). The V end lost 0 bases, the J end lost 11 bases, and 17 bases lay between the germline ends. The CDR3 runs 15 residues. CDR1 LGHNT and CDR2 FRNRAP come from the germline V gene. CDR3 bases: TGTGCTAGTGGTTTGGTAGGGGAGGCGGGAAGATCCATATATTTT. Protein sequence: CASGLVGEAGRSIYF.

This clone has only one observation. This rearrangement joins TRBV28 to TRBJ1-1, with D hard to call. The CDR3 is 15 residues long. V was trimmed by 4 bases and J by 1 base, leaving 13 bases between them. Germline CDR1 reads MDHEN; CDR2 reads SYDVKM. The CDR3 protein is CASSSHPTGNTEAFF. Written as DNA, the CDR3 is TGTGCCAGCAGTTCCCACCCGACGGGGAACACTGAAGCTTTCTTT.

This chain joins TRBV5-1 and TRBJ1-5; D gene unclear. The CDR3 sequence is 14 residues long. V lost 0 bases to trimming and J lost 7 bases, with 11 bases between them. Germline assignment: CDR1 SGHRS and CDR2 YFSETQ. CDR3 residues: CASSLGQVGQPQHF. CDR3 coding DNA: TGCGCCAGCAGCTTGGGGCAGGTCGGACAGCCCCAGCATTTT. The full variable domain, completed using reference TRBV5-1 and TRBJ1-5, is KAGVTQTPRYLIKTRGQQVTLSCSPISGHRSVSWYQQTPGQGLQFLFEYFSETQRNKGNFPGRFSGRQFSNSRSEMNVSTLELGDSALYLCASSLGQVGQPQHFGDGTRLSIL.

The V call is TRBV4-1, the J call TRBJ1-5, with D uncertain. CDR1 MGHRA and CDR2 YSYEKL come from the germline V gene. CDR3 size: 14 residues. V gave up 4 bases and J gave up 9 bases, with 16 bases separating them. DNA of the CDR3: TGCGCCAGCAGCCTCGACCGAGGCGGCAGGCCCCAGCATTTT. It is translated as CASSLDRGGRPQHF.

CDR3 in amino acids: CASSSGQAGNQPQHF. The DNA for the CDR3 is TGTGCCAGCAGCTCCGGACAGGCGGGCAATCAGCCCCAGCATTTT. The rearrangement links TRBV28 to TRBJ1-5, with 7 bases that match TRBD1. CDR3 length: 15 amino acids. Trimming removed 6 bases from V and 2 bases from J; junction bases left unmatched: 7. Germline V gene lookup returns CDR1 MDHEN and CDR2 SYDVKM.

The J gene is TRBJ2-1, the V gene TRBV15, with 12 bases matching TRBD2. This CDR3 comprises 18 residues. Trimming removed 2 bases from V and 7 bases from J; junction bases left unmatched: 12. In germline, CDR1 is LNHNV, CDR2 YYDKDF (reference sequence). The CDR3: CATSRPSDLAGGPNEQFF. The CDR3 DNA reads as TGTGCCACCAGCAGACCATCTGACCTAGCGGGGGGGCCTAATGAGCAGTTCTTC.